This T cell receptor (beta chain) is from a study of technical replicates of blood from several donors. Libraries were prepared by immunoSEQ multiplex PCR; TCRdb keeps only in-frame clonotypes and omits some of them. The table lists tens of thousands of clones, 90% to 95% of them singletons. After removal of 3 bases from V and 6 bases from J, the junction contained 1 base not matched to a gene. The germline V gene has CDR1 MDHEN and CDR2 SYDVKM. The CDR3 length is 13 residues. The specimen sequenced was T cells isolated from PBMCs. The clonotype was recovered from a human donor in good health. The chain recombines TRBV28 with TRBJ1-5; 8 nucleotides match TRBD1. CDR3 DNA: TGTGCCAGCAGTTTCAGGGGGCGTCAGCCCCAGCATTTT. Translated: CASSFRGRQPQHF.